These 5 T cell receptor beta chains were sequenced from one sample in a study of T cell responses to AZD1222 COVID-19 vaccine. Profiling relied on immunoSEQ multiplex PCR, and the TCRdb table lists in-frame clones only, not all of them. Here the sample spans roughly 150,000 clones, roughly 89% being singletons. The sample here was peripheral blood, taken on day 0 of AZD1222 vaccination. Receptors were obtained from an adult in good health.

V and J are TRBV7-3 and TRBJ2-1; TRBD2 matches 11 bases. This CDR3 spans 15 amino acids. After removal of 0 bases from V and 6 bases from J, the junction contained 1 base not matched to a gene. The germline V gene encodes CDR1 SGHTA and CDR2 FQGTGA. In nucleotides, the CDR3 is TGTGCCAGCAGCTTAACTAGCGGGAGGGCCAATGAGCAGTTCTTC. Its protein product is CASSLTSGRANEQFF.

The CDR3 region is CATSEGWGDGYTF. Here the CDR3 DNA reads TGTGCCACCAGCGAAGGGTGGGGGGATGGCTACACCTTC. This sequence joins TRBV15 and TRBJ1-2; possible D gene TRBD1, 5 bases. The CDR3 has 13 amino acids. Germline CDR1 reads LNHNV; CDR2 reads YYDKDF (reference sequence). Trimming left V 5 bases short and J 6 bases short, with 13 bases between.

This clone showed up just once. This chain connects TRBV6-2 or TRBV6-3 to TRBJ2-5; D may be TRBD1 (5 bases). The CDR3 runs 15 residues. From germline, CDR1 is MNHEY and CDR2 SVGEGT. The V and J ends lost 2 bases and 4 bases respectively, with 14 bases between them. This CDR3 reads CASSYVGVSGETQYF. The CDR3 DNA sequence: TGTGCCAGCAGTTACGTAGGGGTGTCCGGAGAGACCCAGTACTTC.

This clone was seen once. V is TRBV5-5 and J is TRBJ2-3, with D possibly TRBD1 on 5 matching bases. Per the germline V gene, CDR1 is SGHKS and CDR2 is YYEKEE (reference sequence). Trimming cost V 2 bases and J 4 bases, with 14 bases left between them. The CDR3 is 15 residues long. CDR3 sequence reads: CASSFIGAVADTQYF. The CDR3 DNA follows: TGTGCCAGCAGCTTCATTGGGGCCGTGGCAGATACGCAGTATTTT. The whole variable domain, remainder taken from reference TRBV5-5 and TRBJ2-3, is DAGVTQSPTHLIKTRGQQVTLRCSPISGHKSVSWYQQVLGQGPQFIFQYYEKEERGRGNFPDRFSARQFPNYSSELNVNALLLGDSALYLCASSFIGAVADTQYFGPGTRLTVL.

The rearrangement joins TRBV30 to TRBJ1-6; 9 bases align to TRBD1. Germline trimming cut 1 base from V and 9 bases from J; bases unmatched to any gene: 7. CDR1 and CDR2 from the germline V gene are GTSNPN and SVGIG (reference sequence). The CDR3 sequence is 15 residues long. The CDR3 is CAWSEGQGISSPLHF. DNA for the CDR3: TGTGCCTGGAGTGAGGGACAGGGAATAAGTTCACCCCTCCACTTT.